This T cell receptor (beta chain) was sequenced in a study of regulatory T cells in long-lasting Graves disease. Study-wide results and limits: Rather than thyroid tissue, only peripheral blood underwent study.

Assembly of TCR beta libraries relied on iRepertoire HTBI primers together with Arm-PCR of CDR3 regions. Original data processing: Segment identification across samples yielded 55 to 65 TRBV and 12 to 15 TRBJ segments. MiXCR was run by TCRdb on the multiplex PCR reads, yielding one entry per CDR3 protein. V and J calls and clone size were set by TCRdb, not the authors. The profile shows over 500,000 distinct CDR3 sequences, about 16% of them singletons. Time point reported: newly diagnosed GD, antithyroid drugs for less than 3 months. Preparation of the TCR library used RNA extracted from PBMCs. In its sample, this clonotype was seen many times. The antigen is unknown. The same data also went into a second study, on T cells in Graves' hyperthyroidism and ophthalmopathy. From that paper: Using the HTBI primer set, a first-round RT-PCR was run on the TCR CDR3. Separating ophthalmopathy from stable hyperthyroidism was achieved by a 13 V-J model.

The source of this sequence is a woman aged 30 to 39 with Graves disease. This material consisted of peripheral blood mononuclear cells (PBMCs), taken at new diagnosis, from a patient treated with antithyroid drugs.

This CDR3 reads CASSLQLVTNEQFF. CDR3 nucleotides: TGTGCCAGCAGCTTGCAACTAGTTACCAATGAGCAGTTCTTC. The rearrangement uses TRBV7-3 and TRBJ2-1, with D maybe TRBD2 (5 bases). CDR1 is SGHTA, CDR2 FQGTGA, per germline. The CDR3 spans 14 residues. Trimming stripped 3 bases from V and 6 bases from J, with 12 bases between.